A single sample gave rise to the 27 T cell receptor beta chains below, sequenced in a study of cytomegalovirus exposure and HLA in healthy donors. The assay was immunoSEQ multiplex PCR, and TCRdb's table has in-frame clones only and misses some. The sample includes 50,000 to 80,000 clones, approximately 90% seen only once; the top ten take roughly 1.8%. The source material was PBMCs. The receptors originated from a young woman in good health and CMV-seronegative.

The V and J genes are TRBV5-1 and TRBJ2-7, with 11 positions matching TRBD2. The J segment lost 1 base and the V segment lost 2 bases, leaving 11 bases of the junction unmatched. Germline-derived CDR1 and CDR2 are SGHRS and YFSETQ. This CDR3 contains 18 residues. The CDR3 sequence is CASSLSSSGRPTSYEQYF. The CDR3 DNA is TGCGCCAGCAGCTTATCCTCTAGCGGGAGGCCTACATCCTACGAGCAGTACTTC. Based on the CDR3 plus reference TRBV5-1 and TRBJ2-7, the full variable domain is KAGVTQTPRYLIKTRGQQVTLSCSPISGHRSVSWYQQTPGQGLQFLFEYFSETQRNKGNFPGRFSGRQFSNSRSEMNVSTLELGDSALYLCASSLSSSGRPTSYEQYFGPGTRLTVT.

The J gene is TRBJ2-7, the V gene TRBV28; the match to TRBD2 covers 7 bases. CDR1 MDHEN and CDR2 SYDVKM come from the germline V gene. V lost 9 bases to trimming and J lost 3 bases; unmatched junction nucleotides: 8. CDR3 size: 13 residues. CDR3 sequence: CASGGDLNYEQYF. The CDR3 bases are TGTGCCAGTGGGGGGGACCTCAACTACGAGCAGTACTTC.

CDR3 residues: CASSESFSDEQYF. In DNA, the CDR3 is TGTGCCAGTTCGGAGTCGTTTAGTGACGAGCAGTACTTC. The genes are TRBV27 and TRBJ2-7; D gene uncertain. In germline, CDR1 is MNHEY, CDR2 SMNVEV (reference sequence). This CDR3 is built from 13 residues. Trimming left V 9 bases short and J 5 bases short, with 17 bases between.

The chain couples TRBV18 to TRBJ2-3; 8 bases match TRBD1. Trimming removed 0 bases from V and 3 bases from J; junction bases left unmatched: 5. CDR3 length equals 16 residues. Germline CDR1 and CDR2: KGHSH and LQKENI. CDR3 DNA: TGTGCCAGCTCACCACCATACGGACAGGGAACAGATACGCAGTATTTT. Translating it yields CASSPPYGQGTDTQYF.

The rearrangement uses TRBV5-1 and TRBJ2-7; TRBD1 agrees at 7 bases. The length of the CDR3 is 14 residues. After removal of 4 bases from V and 4 bases from J, the junction contained 8 bases not matched to a gene. CDR1 and CDR2 from the germline V gene are SGHRS and YFSETQ. CDR3 amino acids: CASSRKGQPYEQYF. The CDR3 DNA is TGCGCCAGCAGCCGAAAGGGACAGCCATACGAGCAGTACTTC.

The rearrangement uses TRBV6-5 and TRBJ1-2; 9 nucleotides line up with TRBD1. CDR1 MNHEY and CDR2 SVGAGI come from the germline V gene. V lost 4 bases, J lost 4 bases, and 7 bases stayed unmatched. The CDR3 length is 15 residues. The CDR3 is CASSLGTGKRYGYTF. For the CDR3, the DNA is TGTGCCAGCAGTTTAGGGACAGGGAAACGCTATGGCTACACCTTC.

Only one count was recorded for this clone. This chain links TRBV5-1 with TRBJ2-7, with 7 nucleotides matching TRBD1. The germline V gene has CDR1 SGHRS and CDR2 YFSETQ. The CDR3 is 15 amino acids. The V segment lost 5 bases and the J segment 3 bases; nucleotides outside the gene matches: 11. The CDR3, as DNA: TGCGCCAGCAGTTCCCAAGGGGGCATTGGCTACGAGCAGTACTTC. This encodes CASSSQGGIGYEQYF.

V and J are TRBV28 and TRBJ2-7; 7 nucleotides agree with TRBD1. Germline CDR1 and CDR2: MDHEN and SYDVKM. The trim removed 5 bases at V and 8 bases at J, leaving 6 bases unmatched. The CDR3 covers 12 residues. The CDR3 protein is CASSLTGYKQYF. The CDR3 DNA reads as TGTGCCAGCAGTCTGACAGGGTACAAGCAGTACTTC.

V and J are TRBV13 and TRBJ2-1, with D unclear. The V gene lost 4 bases and the J gene lost 7 bases, with 8 bases spanning the gap. The CDR3 loop spans 12 amino acids. Germline V lookup: CDR1 PRHDT, CDR2 FYEKMQ (reference sequence). The CDR3 nucleotides read TGTGCCAGCAGCTCCGGGTGGAATGAGCAGTTCTTC. As protein: CASSSGWNEQFF.

The rearrangement links TRBV18 to TRBJ2-1, with a weak D call TRBD2 (6 bases). This CDR3 region has 15 residues. The V gene lost 3 bases and the J gene lost 6 bases, with 15 bases spanning the gap. Germline assignment: CDR1 KGHSH and CDR2 LQKENI. DNA for the CDR3: TGTGCCAGCTCACCGGTGGCGGGGCTACGCAATGAGCAGTTCTTC. As protein: CASSPVAGLRNEQFF.

The chain has TRBV6-4 and TRBJ1-5; D may be TRBD1 (6 bases). CDR1 is MRHNA, CDR2 SNTAGT, per germline. Trimming shortened V by 0 bases and J by 7 bases, and 16 bases separated the two germline ends. The CDR3 spans 16 residues. In DNA, the CDR3 is TGTGCCAGCAGTGACTCGGAGGGGGGGAGCGGGCAGCCCCAGCATTTT. As protein: CASSDSEGGSGQPQHF.

V is TRBV18 and J is TRBJ2-7; 13 nucleotides align to TRBD2. CDR3 size: 17 residues. Unmatched junction bases numbered 6, after V lost 4 bases and J lost 0 bases. Germline V gene data show CDR1 as KGHSH and CDR2 as LQKENI. CDR3 in DNA: TGTGCCAGCTCACGGACTAGCGGGAGTTCGTCCTCCTACGAGCAGTACTTC. It specifies CASSRTSGSSSSYEQYF.

This clone was recorded a few times. V gene TRBV5-5 combines with J gene TRBJ2-7; D not certain. CDR1 is SGHKS and CDR2 is YYEKEE in the germline V gene (reference sequence). CDR3 length: 14 residues. Trimming took off 0 bases at V and 0 bases at J, with 7 bases between the two ends. Here the CDR3 reads CASSLDGSSYEQYF. CDR3 coding DNA: TGTGCCAGCAGCTTGGACGGGTCCTCCTACGAGCAGTACTTC. Full variable domain (missing parts from reference TRBV5-5 and TRBJ2-7): DAGVTQSPTHLIKTRGQQVTLRCSPISGHKSVSWYQQVLGQGPQFIFQYYEKEERGRGNFPDRFSARQFPNYSSELNVNALLLGDSALYLCASSLDGSSYEQYFGPGTRLTVT.

This clone was seen more than once but under ten times. This rearrangement joins TRBV5-1 to TRBJ1-2; 7 bases map to TRBD1. The CDR3 contains 14 residues. Unmatched junction bases numbered 7, after V lost 1 base and J lost 7 bases. Germline assignment: CDR1 SGHRS and CDR2 YFSETQ. CDR3 protein: CASSLLPGGAGYTF. CDR3 nucleotide sequence: TGCGCCAGCAGCTTGTTGCCAGGGGGTGCTGGCTACACCTTC.

The rearrangement joins TRBV5-1 to TRBJ2-3, with a weak D call TRBD2 (5 bases). Trimming pared 1 base from V and 6 bases from J, leaving 9 bases between. The CDR3 length is 13 residues. The germline V gene has CDR1 SGHRS and CDR2 YFSETQ. The DNA for the CDR3 is TGCGCCAGCAGCTTGCTAGCCTTCGATACGCAGTATTTT. Protein: CASSLLAFDTQYF.

This clone was found once. The V gene is TRBV28, the J gene TRBJ2-5; TRBD2 agrees at 7 bases. Per germline, CDR1 MDHEN and CDR2 SYDVKM. This CDR3 has 14 amino acids. J lost 4 bases, V lost 8 bases, and 10 bases had no gene match. This CDR3 reads CASLRSGGGETQYF. CDR3 nucleotides: TGTGCCAGCCTACGGTCGGGCGGGGGAGAGACCCAGTACTTC.

This clone came up a few times. CDR3 sequence: CASSSLLAGYQETQYF. As DNA, the CDR3 is TGCGCCAGCAGCTCGCTTCTAGCGGGATACCAAGAGACCCAGTACTTC. V and J are TRBV5-1 and TRBJ2-5; TRBD2 agrees at 9 bases. Losses at the gene ends were 3 bases for V and 0 bases for J; bases not matched to a gene: 6. The CDR3 runs to 16 residues. Germline V gene sequence: CDR1 SGHRS, CDR2 YFSETQ.

The genes are TRBV5-1 and TRBJ2-2; 7 bases line up with TRBD1. CDR3 size: 15 residues. Germline V gives CDR1 SGHRS, CDR2 YFSETQ. V lost 0 bases to trimming and J lost 1 base; unmatched junction nucleotides: 0. The DNA of the CDR3 is TGCGCCAGCAGCTTGGGACAGGGGAACACCGGGGAGCTGTTTTTT. Translating gives CASSLGQGNTGELFF. The whole variable domain, filled in from reference TRBV5-1 and TRBJ2-2, reads KAGVTQTPRYLIKTRGQQVTLSCSPISGHRSVSWYQQTPGQGLQFLFEYFSETQRNKGNFPGRFSGRQFSNSRSEMNVSTLELGDSALYLCASSLGQGNTGELFFGEGSRLTVL.

This chain joins TRBV18 and TRBJ2-1; a possible D gene is TRBD2 (6 bases). Trimming took off 6 bases at V and 5 bases at J, with 14 bases between the two ends. The CDR3 sequence is 14 residues long. Germline assignment: CDR1 KGHSH and CDR2 LQKENI. The CDR3 reads CASSLRRGNNEQFF. CDR3 bases: TGTGCCAGCTCCCTCCGGAGGGGAAACAATGAGCAGTTCTTC.

This chain joins TRBV28 and TRBJ2-1; 7 bases align to TRBD2. CDR3 length: 17 residues. The junction had 10 bases not matched to a gene; V was cut back by 3 bases and J by 2 bases. The germline V gene encodes CDR1 MDHEN and CDR2 SYDVKM. The CDR3 reads CASSFGASGNPYNEQFF. The CDR3 DNA is TGTGCCAGCAGTTTTGGTGCTAGCGGAAATCCCTACAATGAGCAGTTCTTC.

V and J are TRBV5-1 and TRBJ2-1; 9 positions agree with TRBD2. Per germline, CDR1 SGHRS and CDR2 YFSETQ. V trimming: 2 bases; J trimming: 4 bases; junction bases outside the gene matches: 4. The CDR3 contains 15 residues. The CDR3, as DNA: TGCGCCAGCAGCTTCCCTAGCGGGGTATACAATGAGCAGTTCTTC. Protein sequence: CASSFPSGVYNEQFF.

As DNA, the CDR3 is TGTGCCAGCAGCCCTGAGGGGGAGGGGTGGATAGCTTTCTTT. Translation gives CASSPEGEGWIAFF. The chain employs TRBV28 and TRBJ1-1; D may be TRBD1 (6 bases). This CDR3 comprises 14 residues. The V gene's germline CDR1 is MDHEN and CDR2 SYDVKM. V lost 6 bases to trimming and J lost 10 bases, with 21 bases between them.

The chain links TRBV29-1 to TRBJ1-1; TRBD1 aligns across 9 bases. V gave up 6 bases and J gave up 4 bases; unmatched junction bases: 9. Germline assignment: CDR1 SQVTM and CDR2 ANQGSEA. This CDR3 contains 14 residues. CDR3 region: CSVPGTGWPTEAFF. Written as DNA, the CDR3 is TGCAGCGTACCAGGGACAGGGTGGCCCACTGAAGCTTTCTTT.

The J gene is TRBJ1-1, the V gene TRBV6-1, with D possibly TRBD1 on 6 matching bases. Trimming took 5 bases from V and 7 from J, leaving 17 bases between them. Germline CDR1 is MNHNS and CDR2 is SASEGT. CDR3 length: 14 residues. The CDR3 DNA follows: TGTGCCAGCAGTTCCCAAAGCAGACAGGTTGAAGCTTTCTTT. Residues: CASSSQSRQVEAFF.

This chain joins TRBV30 and TRBJ2-2; D is undetermined. Trimming pared 8 bases from V and 0 bases from J, leaving 16 bases between. The germline CDR1 and CDR2 sequences are GTSNPN and SVGIG (reference sequence). The CDR3 covers 15 residues. The CDR3 region is CARRSVLSNTGELFF. The CDR3 nucleotides are TGTGCCCGGCGGTCAGTCTTGTCGAACACCGGGGAGCTGTTTTTT.

The genes are TRBV9 and TRBJ1-2, with unresolved D. This CDR3 spans 15 amino acids. Germline assignment: CDR1 SGDLS and CDR2 YYNGEE. The V gene lost 0 bases and the J gene lost 0 bases, with 9 bases spanning the gap. The CDR3, as DNA: TGTGCCAGCAGCGTAGCTAGCAGCCCTAACTATGGCTACACCTTC. Its translation: CASSVASSPNYGYTF.

The chain recombines TRBV6-4 with TRBJ2-2, with D unresolved. This CDR3 is 14 amino acids long. V lost 8 bases, J lost 1 base, and 11 bases lay in between. CDR1 is MRHNA and CDR2 is SNTAGT in the germline V gene. In nucleotides, the CDR3 is TGTGCCAGCCGCAGGTACTTGAACACCGGGGAGCTGTTTTTT. Residues: CASRRYLNTGELFF.